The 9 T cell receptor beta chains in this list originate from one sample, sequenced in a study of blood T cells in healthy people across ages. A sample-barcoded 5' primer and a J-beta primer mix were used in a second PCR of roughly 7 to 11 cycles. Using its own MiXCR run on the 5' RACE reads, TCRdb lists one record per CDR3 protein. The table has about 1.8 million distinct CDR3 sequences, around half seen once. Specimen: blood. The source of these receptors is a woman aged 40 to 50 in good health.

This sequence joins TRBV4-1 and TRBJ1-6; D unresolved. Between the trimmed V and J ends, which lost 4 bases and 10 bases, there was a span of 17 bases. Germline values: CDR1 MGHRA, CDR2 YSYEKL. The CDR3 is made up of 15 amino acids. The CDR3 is CASSLRSGGESPLHF. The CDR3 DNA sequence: TGCGCCAGCAGCCTCCGGAGTGGCGGGGAGTCACCCCTCCACTTT.

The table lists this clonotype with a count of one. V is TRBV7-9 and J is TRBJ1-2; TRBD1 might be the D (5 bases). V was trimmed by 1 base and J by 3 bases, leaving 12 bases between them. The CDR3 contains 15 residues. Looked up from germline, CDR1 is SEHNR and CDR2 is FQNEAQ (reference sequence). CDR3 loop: CASSLVKGQDYGYTF. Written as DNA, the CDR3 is TGTGCCAGCAGCTTAGTCAAGGGGCAGGACTATGGCTACACCTTC.

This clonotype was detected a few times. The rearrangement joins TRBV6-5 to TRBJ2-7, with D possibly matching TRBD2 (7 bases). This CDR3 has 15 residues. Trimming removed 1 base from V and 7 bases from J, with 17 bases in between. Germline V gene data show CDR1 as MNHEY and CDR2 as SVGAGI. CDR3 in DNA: TGTGCCAGCAGTTACTTGGGGGGGGCCTACAATGAGCAGTACTTC. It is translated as CASSYLGGAYNEQYF.

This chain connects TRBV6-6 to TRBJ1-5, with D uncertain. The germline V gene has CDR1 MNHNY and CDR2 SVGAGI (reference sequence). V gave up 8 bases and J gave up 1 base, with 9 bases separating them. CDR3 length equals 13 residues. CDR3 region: CASLSGSNQPQHF. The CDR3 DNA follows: TGTGCCAGCCTGAGTGGGAGCAATCAGCCCCAGCATTTT.

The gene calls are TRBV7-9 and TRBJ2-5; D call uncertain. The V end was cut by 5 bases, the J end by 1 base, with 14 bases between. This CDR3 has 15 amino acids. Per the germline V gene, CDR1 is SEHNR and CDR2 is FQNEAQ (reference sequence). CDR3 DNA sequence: TGTGCCAGCAGCCTCACCCGATTCTTCCAAGAGACCCAGTACTTC. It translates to CASSLTRFFQETQYF.

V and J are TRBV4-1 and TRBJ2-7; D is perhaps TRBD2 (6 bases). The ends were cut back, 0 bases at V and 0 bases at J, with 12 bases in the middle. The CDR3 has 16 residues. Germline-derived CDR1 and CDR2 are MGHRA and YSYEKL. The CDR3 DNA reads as TGCGCCAGCAGCCAAGATATCAGCGGGTTCTCCTACGAGCAGTACTTC. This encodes CASSQDISGFSYEQYF.

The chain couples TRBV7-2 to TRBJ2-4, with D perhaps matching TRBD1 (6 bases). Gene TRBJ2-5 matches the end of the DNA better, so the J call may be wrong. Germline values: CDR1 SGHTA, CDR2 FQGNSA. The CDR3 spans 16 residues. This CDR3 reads CASSFTRTARQETQYF. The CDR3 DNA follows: TGTGCCAGCAGCTTTACCAGGACAGCCCGTCAAGAGACCCAGTACTTC.

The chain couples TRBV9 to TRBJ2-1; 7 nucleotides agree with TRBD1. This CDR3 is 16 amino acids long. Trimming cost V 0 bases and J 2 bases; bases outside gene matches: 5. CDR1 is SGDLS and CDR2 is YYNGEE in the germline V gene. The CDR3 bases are TGTGCCAGCAGCGTAGACGGGACAGCCACCTACAATGAGCAGTTCTTC. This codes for CASSVDGTATYNEQFF.

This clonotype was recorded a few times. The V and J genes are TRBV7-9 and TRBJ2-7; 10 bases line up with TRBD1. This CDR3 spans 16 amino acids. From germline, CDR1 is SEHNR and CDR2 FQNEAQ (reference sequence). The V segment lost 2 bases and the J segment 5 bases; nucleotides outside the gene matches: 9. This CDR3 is CASSLSTGTGDNEQYF. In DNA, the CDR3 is TGTGCCAGCAGCTTATCGACCGGGACAGGGGACAACGAGCAGTACTTC. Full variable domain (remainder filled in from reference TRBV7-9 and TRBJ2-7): DTGVSQNPRHKITKRGQNVTFRCDPISEHNRLYWYRQTLGQGPEFLTYFQNEAQLEKSRLLSDRFSAERPKGSFSTLEIQRTEQGDSAMYLCASSLSTGTGDNEQYFGPGTRLTVT.